Following are 7 T cell receptor beta chains from one sample sequenced in a study of T cell repertoires in cytomegalovirus infection. These TCRs' antigens remain unknown. TCRdb fed the reads into MiXCR, producing one record per CDR3 protein. Seen here are roughly 200,000 distinct CDR3 sequences, about 39% observed once, and the top ten hold around 60%. Sequences were derived from CD8+ T cells from cultured PBMCs, sampled from culture after CMV antigen stimulation. Every receptor here comes from a human donor in good health (CMV status not recorded). Some clones in this sample may be carry-over from other donors' samples.

This clonotype was seen more than once but under ten times. The V and J genes are TRBV6-1 and TRBJ1-1; D perhaps matches TRBD1 (6 bases). This CDR3 comprises 18 residues. Germline CDR1 and CDR2: MNHNS and SASEGT. V was cut by 6 bases and J by 1 base, with 24 bases left in between. This CDR3 is CASSVRGGGAYTNTEAFF. CDR3 in DNA: TGTGCCAGCAGCGTCAGAGGGGGGGGGGCCTATACGAACACTGAAGCTTTCTTT.

The chain is built from TRBV4-1 and TRBJ1-5; tentatively, D is TRBD1 (6 bases). The ends were cut back, 0 bases at V and 4 bases at J, with 13 bases in the middle. CDR3 length: 16 residues. The germline V gene encodes CDR1 MGHRA and CDR2 YSYEKL. CDR3 nucleotides: TGCGCCAGCAGCCAAGAATGGGGGCCCTTAAATCAGCCCCAGCATTTT. This translates into CASSQEWGPLNQPQHF.

This clonotype occurred many times. The rearrangement joins TRBV7-4 to TRBJ1-2, with 11 bases lining up with TRBD1. This CDR3 spans 14 amino acids. Germline V gene data show CDR1 as SGHVT and CDR2 as SQSDAQ. V trimming: 3 bases; J trimming: 4 bases; junction bases outside the gene matches: 1. CDR3 loop: CASSFGTGGYGYTF. DNA of the CDR3: TGTGCCAGCAGCTTCGGGACAGGGGGCTATGGCTACACCTTC.

V is TRBV7-6 and J is TRBJ2-7; D not resolved. The CDR3 has 16 amino acids. Germline V gives CDR1 SGHVS, CDR2 FNYEAQ. The germline V and J ends were trimmed by 1 base and 0 bases, with 13 bases remaining between them. The DNA for the CDR3 is TGTGCCAGCAGCTTAGATAAGTCCTTCGCCTCCTACGAGCAGTACTTC. Its protein is CASSLDKSFASYEQYF.

This clonotype appeared a few times. The chain uses TRBV29-1 and TRBJ2-5; a weak D match, TRBD2 (6 bases). The CDR3 sequence is 19 residues long. Looked up from germline, CDR1 is SQVTM and CDR2 is ANQGSEA. The germline V and J ends were trimmed by 0 bases and 2 bases, with 25 bases remaining between them. The CDR3 nucleotides are TGCAGCGTTGAAGATCGGGTGAGGTTATGGAGGGAGCTACAAGAGACCCAGTACTTC. The encoded protein is CSVEDRVRLWRELQETQYF.

The V gene is TRBV6-5, the J gene TRBJ2-1, with D perhaps TRBD2 (6 bases). V was shortened by 5 bases and J by 2 bases, with 13 bases between the two germline ends. The CDR3 is 15 residues long. Germline CDR1 and CDR2: MNHEY and SVGAGI. As DNA, the CDR3 is TGTGCCAGCAGTGACGGGAGTTCAGCCTACAATGAGCAGTTCTTC. This encodes CASSDGSSAYNEQFF.

The chain has TRBV12-3 or TRBV12-4 and TRBJ1-1; tentative D call: TRBD1 (6 bases). The ends were cut back, 6 bases at V and 2 bases at J, with 13 bases in the middle. The CDR3 covers 14 residues. The CDR3 protein is CASRRKGGNTEAFF. CDR3 nucleotide sequence: TGTGCCAGCAGAAGGAAGGGGGGTAACACTGAAGCTTTCTTT.